The source of this T cell receptor beta chain is a study of blood T cell repertoires in COVID-19. Study-level information: PBMCs, B-cell-depleted T cells, or T cells provided the cDNA or gDNA that made up the material.

This CDR3 has 14 amino acids. Germline CDR1 and CDR2: MNHEY and SVGAGI. Trimming cost V 0 bases and J 3 bases, with 6 bases left between them. Only in-frame clones appear in the TCRdb table, and some are missing; sequencing was by immunoSEQ multiplex PCR. Here the sample spans approximately 200,000 clones, 70% to 90% being singletons. The receptor's source is a man aged 35 to 55 with acute or convalescent COVID-19. The chain uses TRBV6-5 and TRBJ1-3; unclear D gene. The sample taken for sequencing was peripheral blood. CDR3 in amino acids: CASSYSRGGNTIYF. The CDR3 DNA reads TGTGCCAGCAGTTACTCCCGGGGTGGAAACACCATATATTTT.